This is a list of T cell receptor beta chains from one sample in a study of blood T cell repertoires in COVID-19. Clones were read by immunoSEQ multiplex PCR, and TCRdb kept only the in-frame ones, dropping some. Of a few hundred thousand clones listed, nearly 90% are singletons. Source material: PBMCs or T cells enriched from blood (not recorded which). The receptors shown here come from a woman aged 25 to 39 who had recovered from COVID-19. The CDR3 runs from the conserved cysteine through the conserved F or W. D genes are given only for firm matches. Expanded clones are given a class, and other clones once, few, many or no size at all.

20 NA TRBJ2-7 NA TRBV3-1/TRBV3-2 CASSPGSRDIQMRPTYEQYF TGTGCCAGCAGCCCAGGATCCCGGGACATACAGATGAGACCAACCTACGAGCAGTACTTC
12 NA TRBJ2-7 once TRBV28 CASRQNFYEQYF TGTGCCAGTCGACAGAACTTTTACGAGCAGTACTTC
14 NA TRBJ1-1 once TRBV19 CASTKIGQYPEAFF TGTGCCAGTACTAAAATTGGACAGTACCCTGAAGCTTTCTTT
16 NA TRBJ1-5 NA TRBV5-8 CASSRPGWEGLRPQHF TGTGCCAGCAGCCGCCCCGGTTGGGAGGGGTTGAGGCCCCAGCATTTT
14 TRBD1 TRBJ2-1 few TRBV2 CASRGTVLGNEQFF TGTGCCAGCAGGGGGACAGTCTTGGGCAATGAGCAGTTCTTC
13 NA TRBJ1-2 NA TRBV18 CASSPSNNYGYTF TGTGCCAGCTCACCATCAAATAACTATGGCTACACCTTC
13 NA TRBJ1-1 NA TRBV27 CASSRQTYTEAFF TGTGCCAGCAGTCGACAGACCTACACTGAAGCTTTCTTT
13 TRBD1 TRBJ2-7 few TRBV10-1 CASSVGRGSEQYF TGCGCCAGCAGTGTTGGCAGGGGGTCCGAGCAGTACTTC
12 NA TRBJ1-1 NA TRBV15 CASAGGYTEAFF TGTGCTTCAGCGGGGGGGTACACTGAAGCTTTCTTT
13 TRBD1 TRBJ1-2 NA TRBV5-1 CASRATGGYGYTF TGCGCCAGCAGGGCCACAGGGGGGTACGGCTACACCTTC
14 TRBD2 TRBJ2-4 once TRBV10-2 CASNPAGGSDIQYF TGCGCCAGCAACCCAGCGGGAGGGTCGGACATTCAGTACTTC
12 NA TRBJ1-2 NA TRBV27 CASSLDIFGYTF TGTGCCAGCAGCCTCGACATTTTTGGCTACACCTTC
12 NA TRBJ2-7 few TRBV24-1 CATSSTGSEQYF TGTGCCACCAGTTCAACAGGGTCCGAGCAGTACTTC
15 TRBD1 TRBJ1-1 NA TRBV5-1 CASSWGTGMNTEAFF TGCGCCAGCAGCTGGGGGACAGGGATGAACACTGAAGCTTTCTTT
15 TRBD1 TRBJ1-4 NA TRBV28 CASSRQGRPNEKLFF TGTGCCAGCAGTCGACAGGGTAGGCCTAATGAAAAACTGTTTTTT
16 TRBD1 TRBJ1-1 NA TRBV19 CASRRQGGLVTDEAFF TGTGCCAGTAGGCGACAGGGAGGTTTGGTCACCGATGAAGCTTTCTTT
14 NA TRBJ1-1 NA TRBV6-2/TRBV6-3 CASSYSRGYAEAFF TGTGCCAGCAGTTACTCCCGGGGGTATGCTGAAGCTTTCTTT
14 NA TRBJ1-3 NA TRBV27 CASSPRRDGNTIYF TGTGCCAGCAGCCCGAGGAGGGACGGGAACACCATATATTTT
13 TRBD1 TRBJ1-1 NA TRBV6-1 CASSETGLTEAFF TGTGCCAGCAGTGAGACAGGGTTGACTGAAGCTTTCTTT
16 NA TRBJ1-2 NA TRBV4-2 CASSPEPDPSNYGYTF TGTGCCAGCAGCCCGGAGCCCGACCCTTCTAACTATGGCTACACCTTC
15 TRBD2 TRBJ2-7 once TRBV7-2 CASNKGLAGTYEQYF TGTGCCAGCAACAAGGGGCTAGCGGGGACCTACGAGCAGTACTTC
14 NA TRBJ1-5 once TRBV6-5 CASNWGGGDQPQHF TGTGCCAGCAACTGGGGGGGTGGGGATCAGCCCCAGCATTTT
13 NA TRBJ2-7 once TRBV28 CASSRGPYYEQYF TGTGCCAGCAGCCGAGGGCCCTACTACGAGCAGTACTTC
15 NA TRBJ2-1 once TRBV5-4 CASSLVGRTFNEQFF TGTGCCAGCAGCTTGGTGGGGAGGACATTCAATGAGCAGTTCTTC
14 NA TRBJ2-1 NA TRBV3-1/TRBV3-2 CASSLGGPYNEQFF TGTGCCAGCAGCCTCGGCGGGCCCTACAATGAGCAGTTCTTC
16 NA TRBJ2-1 NA TRBV7-3 CASSPYGPQSYNEQFF TGTGCCAGCAGCCCCTACGGTCCCCAATCCTACAATGAGCAGTTCTTC
15 TRBD1 TRBJ1-6 NA TRBV3-1/TRBV3-2 CASSQRTGAFSPLHF TGTGCCAGCAGCCAGCGGACAGGGGCATTTTCACCCCTCCACTTT
15 NA TRBJ1-1 NA TRBV9 CASSGGLIGNTEAFF TGTGCCAGCAGCGGTGGCTTAATTGGGAACACTGAAGCTTTCTTT
13 TRBD2 TRBJ2-3 NA TRBV7-3 CASSSGTLDTQYF TGTGCCAGCAGCAGCGGGACTTTGGATACGCAGTATTTT
11 NA TRBJ2-7 once TRBV12-3/TRBV12-4 CASSSLTEQYF TGTGCCAGCAGTTCCCTAACCGAGCAGTACTTC
10 NA TRBJ1-5 NA TRBV2 CASSGRTQHF TGTGCCAGCAGTGGGAGGACCCAGCATTTT
15 NA TRBJ1-2 NA TRBV27 CASSPGQFLNYGYTF TGTGCCAGCAGTCCTGGACAGTTCTTAAACTATGGCTACACCTTC
15 TRBD1 TRBJ2-2 NA TRBV11-2 CASSFRDRYTGELFF TGTGCCAGCAGCTTCCGGGACAGATACACCGGGGAGCTGTTTTTT
13 NA TRBJ2-7 NA TRBV7-2 CASSLTQSYEQYF TGTGCCAGCAGCTTAACTCAATCCTACGAGCAGTACTTC
14 NA TRBJ2-7 NA TRBV6-5 CASRTPRGVYEQYF TGTGCCAGCAGAACTCCCCGTGGTGTATACGAGCAGTACTTC
17 NA TRBJ2-7 NA TRBV28 CASSLTLPGTRVWEQYF TGTGCCAGCAGTTTGACACTACCAGGGACACGGGTGTGGGAGCAGTACTTC
15 NA TRBJ1-5 few TRBV7-5 CARSREVGSNQPQHF TGTGCCAGAAGCCGAGAGGTAGGTAGCAATCAGCCCCAGCATTTT
16 NA TRBJ1-5 NA TRBV6-5 CASSYGGGLVGQPQHF TGTGCCAGCAGTTACGGCGGGGGGCTCGTTGGGCAGCCCCAGCATTTT
19 NA TRBJ2-2 NA TRBV7-3 CASSLLPPTSRANTGELFF TGTGCCAGCAGCTTACTCCCCCCTACTAGTCGCGCGAACACCGGGGAGCTGTTTTTT
13 NA TRBJ1-4 NA TRBV10-3 CAISPGGNEKLFF TGTGCCATCAGTCCGGGGGGTAATGAAAAACTGTTTTTT
15 TRBD1 TRBJ1-4 NA TRBV5-6 CASSSPGQGAEKLFF TGTGCCAGCAGCTCACCGGGACAGGGGGCCGAAAAACTGTTTTTT
15 NA TRBJ1-6 once TRBV6-2/TRBV6-3 CASSYVPGSSPPLHF TGTGCCAGCAGTTACGTTCCGGGGTCCAGTCCACCCCTCCACTTT
16 TRBD1 TRBJ1-5 NA TRBV28 CASSLFGQALDQPQHF TGTGCCAGCAGTCTGTTCGGACAGGCCCTGGATCAGCCCCAGCATTTT
13 TRBD2 TRBJ2-1 NA TRBV11-1 CASELSGSNEQFF TGTGCCAGCGAACTGAGCGGGAGTAATGAGCAGTTCTTC
14 TRBD1 TRBJ1-3 NA TRBV18 CASSRTGTGNTIYF TGTGCCAGCTCACGGACAGGGACTGGAAACACCATATATTTT
12 TRBD1 TRBJ2-1 NA TRBV5-1 CASSSDRGIRFF TGCGCCAGCAGCTCTGACAGGGGGATTCGGTTCTTC
17 TRBD1 TRBJ1-5 once TRBV7-2 CASSLVGGQGGNQPQHF TGTGCCAGCAGCTTAGTGGGGGGACAGGGAGGCAATCAGCCCCAGCATTTT
12 NA TRBJ1-1 NA TRBV3-1/TRBV3-2 CASSQGLLEAFF TGTGCCAGCAGCCAGGGACTTCTTGAAGCTTTCTTT
11 TRBD1 TRBJ1-2 NA TRBV27 CASSSGGDYTF TGTGCCAGCAGTTCAGGGGGCGACTACACCTTC
12 NA TRBJ2-1 NA TRBV5-1 CASSRIRGEQFF TGCGCCAGCAGCCGTATTAGGGGTGAGCAGTTCTTC